This T cell receptor (beta chain) comes out of a study of shared clonotypes between healthy human individuals. Study overall: Every donor yielded three CD4 naive, three CD4 memory, two CD8 naive and one CD8 memory plate.

Measured with immunoSEQ multiplex PCR; TCRdb has only the in-frame clones, and not every one. The table lists millions of clones, around 94% of them singletons. The CDR3 is made up of 12 amino acids. Germline V gene lookup returns CDR1 SNHLY and CDR2 FYNNEI. Trimming removed 6 bases at V and 6 bases at J, with 11 bases between. The rearrangement joins TRBV2 to TRBJ1-2; D is unresolved. The TCR originated in a man aged 18-30 years in good health. Sample: naive CD4+ T cells sorted from blood. Indicated subset: CD45RA+ positively selected. The CDR3 is CASRPQRDGYTF. The CDR3 nucleotides are TGTGCCAGCAGGCCACAGAGAGATGGCTACACCTTC.